These T cell receptor beta chains were read from a single sample in a study of radiotherapy plus CTLA-4 blockade in lung cancer. Clones were sequenced by immunoSEQ multiplex PCR, and TCRdb holds only the in-frame ones, with some missing. The table has roughly 75,000 clones, about 78% seen once. The sequencing here drew on peripheral blood, taken from a patient treated with radiotherapy plus ipilimumab. These receptors all stem from a human donor with non-small cell lung cancer whose response to radiotherapy plus ipilimumab could not be evaluated. Some clones in this sample may be carry-over from other donors' samples. Each CDR3 is given with its conserved first and last residue. D genes are given only for firm matches. Rows may omit the clone size; those that give it use once, few, many or a size class.

j_call: TRBJ1-4
d_call: TRBD1
v_call: TRBV5-1
clone_size: once
cdr3_aa: CASSLEGAREKLFF
cdr3_nt: TGCGCCAGCAGCTTGGAGGGGGCAAGGGAAAAACTGTTTTTT

j_call: TRBJ2-7
d_call: TRBD2
v_call: TRBV6-5
clone_size: NA
cdr3_aa: CASSWRGNSYEQYF
cdr3_nt: TGTGCCAGCAGTTGGCGGGGGAACTCCTACGAGCAGTACTTC

j_call: TRBJ2-3
d_call: TRBD1
v_call: TRBV5-4
clone_size: NA
cdr3_aa: CASSLGQGLSDTQYF
cdr3_nt: TGTGCCAGCAGCCTGGGACAGGGGCTATCAGATACGCAGTATTTT

j_call: TRBJ1-2
d_call: NA
v_call: TRBV7-2
clone_size: NA
cdr3_aa: CASSLEGVSYGYTF
cdr3_nt: TGTGCCAGCAGCTTAGAAGGGGTCTCTTATGGCTACACCTTC

j_call: TRBJ1-1
d_call: NA
v_call: TRBV7-6
clone_size: NA
cdr3_aa: CASSLDAGPEAFF
cdr3_nt: TGTGCCAGCAGCCTAGATGCAGGCCCTGAAGCTTTCTTT

j_call: TRBJ2-3
d_call: NA
v_call: TRBV9
clone_size: NA
cdr3_aa: CASSTTHPTDTQYF
cdr3_nt: TGTGCCAGCAGCACTACTCACCCCACAGATACGCAGTATTTT

j_call: TRBJ1-5
d_call: NA
v_call: TRBV5-4
clone_size: NA
cdr3_aa: CASSLFGGAQPQHF
cdr3_nt: TGTGCCAGCAGCTTGTTCGGGGGGGCTCAGCCCCAGCATTTT

j_call: TRBJ1-6
d_call: TRBD1
v_call: TRBV7-2
clone_size: NA
cdr3_aa: CASSPRGDRQAYNSPLHF
cdr3_nt: TGTGCCAGCAGCCCGAGGGGGGACAGGCAGGCCTATAATTCACCCCTCCACTTT

j_call: TRBJ2-1
d_call: NA
v_call: TRBV7-7
clone_size: NA
cdr3_aa: CASSLGWGAYNEQFF
cdr3_nt: TGTGCTAGCAGCTTAGGCTGGGGGGCCTACAATGAGCAGTTCTTC

j_call: TRBJ2-2
d_call: TRBD1
v_call: TRBV7-9
clone_size: once
cdr3_aa: CASSLRTGLTGELFF
cdr3_nt: TGTGCCAGCAGCTTACGGACAGGACTCACCGGGGAGCTGTTTTTT

j_call: TRBJ1-2
d_call: TRBD1
v_call: TRBV30
clone_size: few
cdr3_aa: CAWGDRGRVSGYTF
cdr3_nt: TGTGCCTGGGGGGACAGGGGGCGCGTCTCCGGCTACACCTTC

j_call: TRBJ2-5
d_call: TRBD2
v_call: TRBV9
clone_size: NA
cdr3_aa: CASSVGAGGNQETQYF
cdr3_nt: TGTGCCAGCAGCGTAGGAGCGGGGGGGAACCAAGAGACCCAGTACTTC

j_call: TRBJ2-7
d_call: TRBD1
v_call: TRBV11-3
clone_size: NA
cdr3_aa: CASSTQGGEQYF
cdr3_nt: TGTGCCAGCAGCACACAGGGGGGCGAGCAGTACTTC

j_call: TRBJ2-7
d_call: TRBD1
v_call: TRBV29-1
clone_size: NA
cdr3_aa: CSVQTGAYEQYF
cdr3_nt: TGCAGCGTTCAGACAGGGGCCTACGAGCAGTACTTC

j_call: TRBJ1-5
d_call: TRBD1
v_call: TRBV5-8
clone_size: NA
cdr3_aa: CASSLWDSSNQPQHF
cdr3_nt: TGTGCCAGCAGCTTGTGGGACAGCTCCAATCAGCCCCAGCATTTT

j_call: TRBJ1-3
d_call: NA
v_call: TRBV6-5
clone_size: NA
cdr3_aa: CASSTRGNTIYF
cdr3_nt: TGTGCCAGCAGTACGAGAGGAAACACCATATATTTT

j_call: TRBJ1-4
d_call: TRBD1
v_call: TRBV4-1
clone_size: NA
cdr3_aa: CASSLFSPQQGVDEKLFF
cdr3_nt: TGCGCCAGCAGCCTATTCTCTCCCCAACAGGGGGTGGATGAAAAACTGTTTTTT

j_call: TRBJ1-1
d_call: NA
v_call: TRBV10-3
clone_size: NA
cdr3_aa: CAISTGYTEAFF
cdr3_nt: TGTGCCATCAGCACAGGATACACTGAAGCTTTCTTT

j_call: TRBJ2-1
d_call: NA
v_call: TRBV7-9
clone_size: NA
cdr3_aa: CASSSLYNEQFF
cdr3_nt: TGTGCCAGCAGCTCCCTATACAATGAGCAGTTCTTC

j_call: TRBJ2-7
d_call: NA
v_call: TRBV7-9
clone_size: few
cdr3_aa: CASSLVGGYEQYF
cdr3_nt: TGTGCCAGCAGCTTGGTGGGAGGCTACGAGCAGTACTTC

j_call: TRBJ1-6
d_call: NA
v_call: TRBV6-5
clone_size: NA
cdr3_aa: CASNSGDSPLHF
cdr3_nt: TGTGCCAGCAACTCGGGGGATTCACCCCTCCACTTT

j_call: TRBJ1-1
d_call: TRBD1
v_call: TRBV6-1
clone_size: NA
cdr3_aa: CASRRGTGVGTEAFF
cdr3_nt: TGTGCCAGCCGGAGGGGGACAGGGGTTGGTACTGAAGCTTTCTTT

j_call: TRBJ2-7
d_call: TRBD1
v_call: TRBV6-5
clone_size: NA
cdr3_aa: CASSPPRDRGAEQYF
cdr3_nt: TGTGCCAGCAGTCCCCCCCGGGACAGGGGAGCCGAGCAGTACTTC

j_call: TRBJ1-2
d_call: NA
v_call: TRBV5-6
clone_size: NA
cdr3_aa: CASSSNLAGGGYGYTF
cdr3_nt: TGTGCCAGCAGCTCCAACTTGGCCGGGGGGGGCTATGGCTACACCTTC

j_call: TRBJ2-1
d_call: NA
v_call: TRBV30
clone_size: NA
cdr3_aa: CAWRRRGPFNYNEQFF
cdr3_nt: TGTGCCTGGAGGCGGCGGGGCCCTTTCAACTACAATGAGCAGTTCTTC

j_call: TRBJ2-1
d_call: TRBD2
v_call: TRBV6-5
clone_size: NA
cdr3_aa: CASGAGASSYNEQFF
cdr3_nt: TGTGCCAGCGGAGCGGGGGCCAGCTCCTACAATGAGCAGTTCTTC

j_call: TRBJ2-7
d_call: NA
v_call: TRBV14
clone_size: NA
cdr3_aa: CASSQDVGDYEQYF
cdr3_nt: TGCGCCAGCAGCCAAGACGTCGGAGACTACGAGCAGTACTTC